The 9 T cell receptor beta chains presented below share a single source sample, sequenced in a study of CD8+CD57+ T cells in acquired aplastic anemia. The TCR beta profiling, which covered VDJ combination and CDR3 sequence, was carried out using genomic DNA as the template. MiXCR, applied by TCRdb to the reads, yields one record per CDR3 protein. The sample shows 300,000 or so distinct CDR3 sequences, 45% to 65% of them seen only once. Sequencing used sorted CD4+, CD8+, or CD8+CD57+ T cells (not recorded which) from PBMCs. The source is a human donor with severe aplastic anemia or a healthy control (not recorded which).

This clonotype was detected ten times or more. CDR3 protein: CATSQKPSGANVLTF. CDR3 DNA sequence: TGTGCCACCTCCCAAAAACCCTCTGGGGCCAACGTCCTGACTTTC. V usage is TRBV27 and J usage is TRBJ2-6; no reliable D call. Germline V gene data show CDR1 as MNHEY and CDR2 as SMNVEV (reference sequence). This CDR3 is built from 15 residues. V lost 10 bases, J lost 0 bases, and 13 bases lay in between.

This clonotype was picked up many times. The gene calls are TRBV4-1 and TRBJ1-5, with TRBD1 as a possible D gene (6 bases). Per germline, CDR1 MGHRA and CDR2 YSYEKL. This CDR3 is 15 amino acids long. The germline V and J ends were trimmed by 0 bases and 6 bases, with 12 bases remaining between them. The CDR3 loop is CASSQEVWGAQPQHF. The CDR3 DNA reads as TGCGCCAGCAGCCAAGAAGTTTGGGGGGCTCAGCCCCAGCATTTT.

The sample holds many counts of this clonotype. The J gene is TRBJ1-4, the V gene TRBV4-3, with D uncertain. Germline loops: CDR1 LGHNA, CDR2 YSLEER. The CDR3 runs to 14 residues. Trimming removed 1 base at V and 8 bases at J, with 11 bases between. Written as DNA, the CDR3 is TGCGCCAGCAGCCAAGTCCCCTCACGGGAAAAACTGTTTTTT. This translates into CASSQVPSREKLFF.

V usage is TRBV25-1 and J usage is TRBJ1-2; weak D call: TRBD1 (5 bases). Germline values: CDR1 MGHDK, CDR2 SYGVNS. This CDR3 has 14 amino acids. Trimming removed 2 bases at V and 1 base at J, with 8 bases between. The CDR3, as DNA: TGTGCCAGCAGTGAACCTGACAGTAACTATGGCTACACCTTC. It encodes CASSEPDSNYGYTF.

The chain recombines TRBV24-1 with TRBJ1-1; no clear D. Germline CDR1 is KGHDR and CDR2 is SFDVKD. This CDR3 has 14 amino acids. V lost 2 bases to trimming and J lost 4 bases, with 10 bases between them. DNA of the CDR3: TGTGCCACCAGTGATTGGAAACGGGGCACTGAAGCTTTCTTT. This sequence encodes CATSDWKRGTEAFF.

The rearrangement uses TRBV10-3 and TRBJ2-7; 7 bases fit TRBD2. J was trimmed by 2 bases and V by 2 bases; bases with no gene match: 6. Germline CDR1 and CDR2: ENHRY and SYGVKD. The CDR3 length is 15 residues. CDR3 loop: CAISEDAGRAYEQYF. The CDR3 nucleotides read TGTGCCATCAGTGAGGACGCGGGGAGGGCCTACGAGCAGTACTTC.

This clonotype was counted ten times or more. The chain links TRBV5-6 to TRBJ2-2, with TRBD2 identical over 12 bases. The CDR3 sequence is 18 residues long. Per the germline V gene, CDR1 is SGHDT and CDR2 is YYEEEE. V dropped 4 bases and J dropped 4; count of bases not matched to a gene: 11. The DNA of the CDR3 is TGTGCCAGCAGCGATACTAGCGGGGGGCTCCGCGGCACCGGGGAGCTGTTTTTT. It is translated as CASSDTSGGLRGTGELFF.

This clonotype was seen many times. The genes are TRBV5-1 and TRBJ1-6; 9 bases are a match to TRBD1. The length of the CDR3 is 16 residues. Germline V gene data show CDR1 as SGHRS and CDR2 as YFSETQ. After removal of 2 bases from V and 8 bases from J, the junction contained 8 bases not matched to a gene. CDR3 nucleotide sequence: TGCGCCAGCAGCTTCGGGACAGGGTTTGTTGATTCACCCCTCCACTTT. It is translated as CASSFGTGFVDSPLHF. Full variable domain (rest looked up from reference TRBV5-1 and TRBJ1-6): KAGVTQTPRYLIKTRGQQVTLSCSPISGHRSVSWYQQTPGQGLQFLFEYFSETQRNKGNFPGRFSGRQFSNSRSEMNVSTLELGDSALYLCASSFGTGFVDSPLHFGNGTRLTVT.

The chain's CDR3 is CASSRTQRVGKLFF. DNA of the CDR3: TGTGCCAGCAGCCGAACTCAGAGGGTGGGGAAACTGTTTTTT. The rearrangement uses TRBV11-2 and TRBJ1-4; D is uncertain. The length of the CDR3 is 14 residues. V was cut by 5 bases and J by 11 bases, with 18 bases left in between. The germline CDR1 and CDR2 sequences are SGHAT and FQNNGV.